This T cell receptor (beta chain) was identified during a study of post-analysis software for immune sequencing data. General study points: A handful of TRBV segments were more frequent in patients than controls; TRBV5-6, TRBV5-1 and TRBV20-1 belonged to this group. There was significantly lower normalized Chao1 diversity in multiple sclerosis patients than in controls.

There are a few counts of this clonotype. Its antigen is as yet unknown. Unique molecular identifiers were present in the TCR beta cDNA libraries. TCRdb reprocessed the PCR reads via MiXCR and lists one record per CDR3 protein. Of under 650,000 distinct CDR3 sequences listed, roughly 45% are singletons. The CDR3 has 14 amino acids. V dropped 4 bases and J dropped 2 bases, with 14 bases sitting between them. In germline, CDR1 is SQVTM, CDR2 ANQGSEA. V usage is TRBV29-1 and J usage is TRBJ1-2; no definite D call. Sequencing was carried out using blood. The origin of this receptor is a girl aged 10 to 17 with multiple sclerosis. CDR3 residues: CSVVGLRDNYGYTF. Here the CDR3 DNA reads TGCAGCGTTGTCGGCTTGAGAGACAACTATGGCTACACCTTC.